This TCR beta chain derives from a study of T cell repertoires in cytomegalovirus infection. Study information: HLA-B-restricted CMV epitopes that are well studied, plus recently identified HLA-C-restricted ones, were used by the study. Shared public TCR beta signatures pointed to both CMV infection and a matching HLA type.

Comments on this clonotype: Its antigen is unknown.

The ends were cut back, 5 bases at V and 6 bases at J, with 22 bases in the middle. CDR3 size: 16 residues. Germline V gene sequence: CDR1 MNHEY, CDR2 SMNVEV (reference sequence). TCRdb re-derived calls from the reads in MiXCR, one entry per CDR3 protein. The sample lists hundreds of thousands of distinct CDR3 sequences, 30% to 40% occurring once. The chain combines TRBV27 with TRBJ1-1; D may be TRBD1 (6 bases). This receptor was obtained from a human donor in good health (CMV status not recorded). Some clones in this sample may be carry-over from other donors' samples. The material was cultured CD8+ T cells from PBMCs, obtained from culture after CMV antigen stimulation. CDR3 in amino acids: CASSPAQGGYRAEAFF. The CDR3 coding sequence is TGTGCCAGCAGTCCCGCACAGGGAGGTTATAGGGCTGAAGCTTTCTTT.